This entry is about one T cell receptor (beta chain). No antigen is known for it. These data are taken from a study of shared clonotypes between healthy human individuals. Findings and caveats of the study: Naive subsets, compared against memory subsets, generally had larger estimated richness values. Clonotype sharing among donors was expected to depend on sequencing depth.

Trimming took off 2 bases at V and 6 bases at J, with 11 bases between the two ends. The CDR3 runs 14 residues. CDR1 is KGHSH and CDR2 is LQKENI in the germline V gene. Clones were read by immunoSEQ multiplex PCR, and TCRdb kept only the in-frame ones, dropping some. The data contain 2.5 million or so clones, more than 90% of them singletons. The source of this sequence is a young man in good health. J is TRBJ2-4 and V is TRBV18, with D tentatively TRBD1 (5 bases). What was sequenced was naive CD4+ T cells sorted from blood. Subset specified: CD45RA+ positively selected. The CDR3 region is CASSPGAMGNIQYF. CDR3 nucleotide sequence: TGTGCCAGCTCACCAGGGGCGATGGGAAACATTCAGTACTTC.